These T cell receptor beta chains were read from a single sample in a study of PD-L1 blockade in urothelial cancer. The data were produced by immunoSEQ multiplex PCR, yet TCRdb's version contains in-frame clones alone and is incomplete. The data hold just over 50,000 clones, with more than 75% observed a single time. Material: PBMCs, obtained around atezolizumab (anti-PD-L1) treatment. The receptors come from a man in his fifties or sixties with urothelial cancer. CDR3s include the opening cysteine and the closing phenylalanine or tryptophan. The order of the fields is clone size, V gene, J gene, D gene, CDR3 length, CDR3 protein, CDR3 DNA. The D gene is left open where the match is weak. Not every row has a clone size; where given, it reads once, few, many or a size class.

clone_size: .
v_call: TRBV5-1
j_call: TRBJ2-1
d_call: TRBD2
cdr3_length: 13
cdr3_aa: CASSYGTSGEQFF
cdr3_nt: TGCGCCAGCAGCTACGGGACTAGCGGGGAGCAGTTCTTC

clone_size: .
v_call: TRBV27
j_call: TRBJ2-7
d_call: .
cdr3_length: 18
cdr3_aa: CASSPPLGGGAGLYEQYF
cdr3_nt: TGTGCCAGCAGTCCCCCCCTGGGGGGTGGAGCGGGCCTCTACGAGCAGTACTTC

clone_size: .
v_call: TRBV6-5
j_call: TRBJ1-3
d_call: TRBD1
cdr3_length: 14
cdr3_aa: CASSRTGGSNTIYF
cdr3_nt: TGTGCCAGCAGTCGGACAGGGGGTTCAAACACCATATATTTT

clone_size: .
v_call: TRBV11-3
j_call: TRBJ2-3
d_call: .
cdr3_length: 13
cdr3_aa: CASSLDSIGTQYF
cdr3_nt: TGTGCCAGCAGTTTAGACTCCATCGGGACGCAGTATTTT

clone_size: .
v_call: TRBV6-5
j_call: TRBJ1-4
d_call: TRBD1
cdr3_length: 14
cdr3_aa: CASRTDRGSEKLFF
cdr3_nt: TGTGCCAGCAGGACGGACAGGGGTTCTGAAAAACTGTTTTTT

clone_size: .
v_call: TRBV27
j_call: TRBJ2-3
d_call: TRBD2
cdr3_length: 16
cdr3_aa: CASSPLTSGGADTQYF
cdr3_nt: TGTGCCAGCAGTCCGCTGACTAGCGGGGGGGCAGATACGCAGTATTTT

clone_size: .
v_call: TRBV11-3
j_call: TRBJ1-3
d_call: .
cdr3_length: 14
cdr3_aa: CASSLRGAGNTIYF
cdr3_nt: TGTGCCAGCAGCTTGCGGGGTGCAGGAAACACCATATATTTT

clone_size: .
v_call: TRBV7-2
j_call: TRBJ2-1
d_call: TRBD2
cdr3_length: 15
cdr3_aa: CASSFLAGGRNEQFF
cdr3_nt: TGTGCCAGCAGCTTTCTAGCGGGAGGTCGGAATGAGCAGTTCTTC

clone_size: .
v_call: TRBV10-1
j_call: TRBJ1-1
d_call: .
cdr3_length: 13
cdr3_aa: CASSEGRGTEAFF
cdr3_nt: TGCGCCAGCAGTGAGGGCAGGGGCACTGAAGCTTTCTTT

clone_size: few
v_call: TRBV19
j_call: TRBJ1-1
d_call: TRBD1
cdr3_length: 14
cdr3_aa: CASSRTGGIVEAFF
cdr3_nt: TGTGCCAGTAGTCGTACAGGGGGCATAGTTGAAGCTTTCTTT

clone_size: once
v_call: TRBV27
j_call: TRBJ2-1
d_call: .
cdr3_length: 13
cdr3_aa: CASSLDGGGEQFF
cdr3_nt: TGTGCCAGCAGTTTAGACGGAGGCGGTGAGCAGTTCTTC

clone_size: .
v_call: TRBV4-1
j_call: TRBJ2-1
d_call: .
cdr3_length: 13
cdr3_aa: CASSQDQYNEQFF
cdr3_nt: TGCGCCAGCAGCCAAGATCAGTACAATGAGCAGTTCTTC

clone_size: .
v_call: TRBV6-5
j_call: TRBJ1-2
d_call: .
cdr3_length: 15
cdr3_aa: CASSPIDHYNYGYTF
cdr3_nt: TGTGCCAGCAGCCCCATCGACCACTATAACTATGGCTACACCTTC

clone_size: .
v_call: TRBV7-8
j_call: TRBJ1-6
d_call: .
cdr3_length: 14
cdr3_aa: CASSLALRDSPLHF
cdr3_nt: TGTGCCAGCAGCTTAGCATTGCGGGATTCACCCCTCCACTTT

clone_size: .
v_call: TRBV19
j_call: TRBJ2-7
d_call: TRBD1
cdr3_length: 15
cdr3_aa: CASSGVDRSAYEQYF
cdr3_nt: TGTGCCAGTAGTGGTGTGGACAGGTCAGCTTACGAGCAGTACTTC

clone_size: few
v_call: TRBV18
j_call: TRBJ1-1
d_call: TRBD1
cdr3_length: 15
cdr3_aa: CASSSTGGADTEAFF
cdr3_nt: TGTGCCAGCTCATCTACAGGGGGCGCGGACACTGAAGCTTTCTTT

clone_size: .
v_call: TRBV6-5
j_call: TRBJ1-1
d_call: .
cdr3_length: 14
cdr3_aa: CASSYADRNTEAFF
cdr3_nt: TGTGCCAGCAGTTACGCCGACAGGAACACTGAAGCTTTCTTT

clone_size: .
v_call: TRBV6-1
j_call: TRBJ2-7
d_call: .
cdr3_length: 15
cdr3_aa: CASSMDNLSSYEQYF
cdr3_nt: TGTGCCAGCAGTATGGACAACCTTAGCTCCTACGAGCAGTACTTC

clone_size: .
v_call: TRBV28
j_call: TRBJ2-5
d_call: TRBD2
cdr3_length: 16
cdr3_aa: CASSSGTIRHQETQYF
cdr3_nt: TGTGCCAGCAGCTCTGGGACTATCAGACACCAAGAGACCCAGTACTTC

clone_size: .
v_call: TRBV7-3
j_call: TRBJ2-3
d_call: TRBD2
cdr3_length: 14
cdr3_aa: CASSLRLATDTQYF
cdr3_nt: TGTGCCAGCAGCCTCAGACTAGCCACAGATACGCAGTATTTT

clone_size: .
v_call: TRBV30
j_call: TRBJ1-6
d_call: .
cdr3_length: 14
cdr3_aa: CAWSAGQNLSPLHF
cdr3_nt: TGTGCCTGGAGTGCCGGACAGAACCTTTCACCCCTCCACTTT

clone_size: .
v_call: TRBV30
j_call: TRBJ2-1
d_call: TRBD2
cdr3_length: 14
cdr3_aa: CAWAGLAGSNEQFF
cdr3_nt: TGTGCCTGGGCCGGACTAGCGGGGAGCAATGAGCAGTTCTTC

clone_size: .
v_call: TRBV9
j_call: TRBJ2-7
d_call: .
cdr3_length: 12
cdr3_aa: CATPTGTHEQYF
cdr3_nt: TGTGCCACCCCAACAGGGACCCACGAGCAGTACTTC

clone_size: .
v_call: TRBV6-5
j_call: TRBJ1-6
d_call: .
cdr3_length: 14
cdr3_aa: CASSYGGSNSPLHF
cdr3_nt: TGTGCCAGCAGTTATGGGGGGTCCAATTCACCCCTCCACTTT

clone_size: .
v_call: TRBV19
j_call: TRBJ2-1
d_call: TRBD2
cdr3_length: 15
cdr3_aa: CASSIGGLAYNEQFF
cdr3_nt: TGTGCCAGTAGTATTGGGGGACTAGCGTACAATGAGCAGTTCTTC

clone_size: .
v_call: TRBV9
j_call: TRBJ2-2
d_call: .
cdr3_length: 13
cdr3_aa: CASSAGEAGELFF
cdr3_nt: TGTGCCAGCAGCGCCGGTGAGGCCGGGGAGCTGTTTTTT

clone_size: .
v_call: TRBV7-6
j_call: TRBJ2-7
d_call: .
cdr3_length: 14
cdr3_aa: CASSPRTGYYEQYF
cdr3_nt: TGTGCCAGCAGCCCCCGGACGGGATACTACGAGCAGTACTTC

clone_size: .
v_call: TRBV19
j_call: TRBJ2-1
d_call: TRBD1
cdr3_length: 16
cdr3_aa: CASSIDRGQGVNEQFF
cdr3_nt: TGTGCCAGTAGTATAGATCGCGGACAGGGGGTGAATGAGCAGTTCTTC

clone_size: .
v_call: TRBV4-2
j_call: TRBJ2-2
d_call: TRBD1
cdr3_length: 17
cdr3_aa: CASSQTNRGFQTGELFF
cdr3_nt: TGTGCCAGCAGCCAGACGAACAGGGGCTTCCAAACCGGGGAGCTGTTTTTT

clone_size: .
v_call: TRBV6-1
j_call: TRBJ1-2
d_call: TRBD1
cdr3_length: 15
cdr3_aa: CASSEAGTGNYGYTF
cdr3_nt: TGTGCCAGCAGTGAAGCCGGGACAGGGAACTATGGCTACACCTTC

clone_size: .
v_call: TRBV6-5
j_call: TRBJ1-3
d_call: .
cdr3_length: 13
cdr3_aa: CASRQGTGNTIYF
cdr3_nt: TGTGCCAGCAGGCAGGGGACTGGAAACACCATATATTTT

clone_size: .
v_call: TRBV30
j_call: TRBJ2-1
d_call: .
cdr3_length: 14
cdr3_aa: CAWREFGSYNEQFF
cdr3_nt: TGTGCCTGGCGGGAGTTTGGATCCTACAATGAGCAGTTCTTC

clone_size: .
v_call: TRBV7-3
j_call: TRBJ2-7
d_call: TRBD2
cdr3_length: 15
cdr3_aa: CASSLVAGVSYEQYF
cdr3_nt: TGTGCCAGCAGCTTGGTAGCGGGGGTCTCCTACGAGCAGTACTTC

clone_size: .
v_call: TRBV30
j_call: TRBJ1-1
d_call: .
cdr3_length: 15
cdr3_aa: CAWSPVGGVFAEAFF
cdr3_nt: TGTGCCTGGAGTCCCGTAGGAGGGGTTTTCGCTGAAGCTTTCTTT

clone_size: .
v_call: TRBV7-9
j_call: TRBJ1-5
d_call: .
cdr3_length: 13
cdr3_aa: CASSLGGSQPQHF
cdr3_nt: TGTGCCAGCAGCTTAGGAGGTTCTCAGCCCCAGCATTTT

clone_size: .
v_call: TRBV7-8
j_call: TRBJ2-3
d_call: TRBD2
cdr3_length: 21
cdr3_aa: CASSLEGTGLAGLGGTDTQYF
cdr3_nt: TGTGCCAGCAGCTTAGAAGGGACGGGACTAGCGGGGCTTGGGGGCACAGATACGCAGTATTTT

clone_size: .
v_call: TRBV9
j_call: TRBJ1-2
d_call: .
cdr3_length: 14
cdr3_aa: CASSVVGQMGGYTF
cdr3_nt: TGTGCCAGCAGCGTAGTAGGACAGATGGGTGGCTACACCTTC

clone_size: .
v_call: TRBV5-1
j_call: TRBJ2-1
d_call: TRBD2
cdr3_length: 15
cdr3_aa: CASSLAGSSYNEQFF
cdr3_nt: TGCGCCAGCAGCTTAGCGGGAAGCTCCTACAATGAGCAGTTCTTC

clone_size: .
v_call: TRBV9
j_call: TRBJ1-6
d_call: .
cdr3_length: 16
cdr3_aa: CASSERPGGFGSPLHF
cdr3_nt: TGTGCCAGCAGCGAGCGACCCGGGGGATTTGGGTCACCCCTCCACTTT

clone_size: .
v_call: TRBV16
j_call: TRBJ1-4
d_call: .
cdr3_length: 14
cdr3_aa: CASSQDTQGEKLFF
cdr3_nt: TGTGCCAGCAGCCAAGATACCCAGGGTGAAAAACTGTTTTTT

clone_size: once
v_call: TRBV6-5
j_call: TRBJ1-3
d_call: .
cdr3_length: 16
cdr3_aa: CASSYSRARSGNTIYF
cdr3_nt: TGTGCCAGCAGTTACTCCAGGGCCCGCTCTGGAAACACCATATATTTT

clone_size: .
v_call: TRBV28
j_call: TRBJ2-7
d_call: TRBD2
cdr3_length: 12
cdr3_aa: CASSSGGDEQYF
cdr3_nt: TGTGCCAGCAGTTCCGGGGGGGACGAGCAGTACTTC

clone_size: .
v_call: TRBV28
j_call: TRBJ2-2
d_call: .
cdr3_length: 14
cdr3_aa: CASSVYSLSGELFF
cdr3_nt: TGTGCCAGCAGCGTATATTCCTTGTCCGGGGAGCTGTTTTTT

clone_size: .
v_call: TRBV11-3
j_call: TRBJ2-1
d_call: .
cdr3_length: 13
cdr3_aa: CASSLGGYNEQFF
cdr3_nt: TGTGCCAGCAGCTTAGGAGGATACAATGAGCAGTTCTTC

clone_size: .
v_call: TRBV7-2
j_call: TRBJ1-1
d_call: .
cdr3_length: 13
cdr3_aa: CASSLGRFTEAFF
cdr3_nt: TGTGCCAGCAGCTTAGGCAGATTCACTGAAGCTTTCTTT

clone_size: .
v_call: TRBV4-3
j_call: TRBJ1-2
d_call: .
cdr3_length: 15
cdr3_aa: CASSQGPGLTMGYTF
cdr3_nt: TGCGCCAGCAGCCAAGGTCCGGGACTCACTATGGGCTACACCTTC

clone_size: .
v_call: TRBV19
j_call: TRBJ1-1
d_call: .
cdr3_length: 13
cdr3_aa: CASQGFANTEAFF
cdr3_nt: TGTGCCAGCCAGGGGTTCGCGAACACTGAAGCTTTCTTT

clone_size: .
v_call: TRBV11-2
j_call: TRBJ2-6
d_call: .
cdr3_length: 17
cdr3_aa: CASSLNRQGGGANVLTF
cdr3_nt: TGTGCCAGCAGCTTAAACCGTCAGGGTGGTGGGGCCAACGTCCTGACTTTC

clone_size: few
v_call: TRBV7-8
j_call: TRBJ2-1
d_call: .
cdr3_length: 12
cdr3_aa: CASSPLNNEQFF
cdr3_nt: TGTGCCAGCAGCCCCCTTAACAATGAGCAGTTCTTC

clone_size: .
v_call: TRBV30
j_call: TRBJ1-5
d_call: TRBD1
cdr3_length: 14
cdr3_aa: CAWSVGDRRQPQHF
cdr3_nt: TGTGCCTGGAGTGTCGGGGACAGGCGTCAGCCCCAGCATTTT

clone_size: .
v_call: TRBV6-6
j_call: TRBJ2-2
d_call: TRBD1
cdr3_length: 15
cdr3_aa: CASSYRRDSRWELFF
cdr3_nt: TGTGCCAGCAGTTACCGCCGGGACAGCCGATGGGAGCTGTTTTTT